The rows below give T cell receptor beta chains drawn from one sample of a study of Graves' ophthalmopathy and Graves' hyperthyroidism. Via MiXCR, TCRdb re-called the multiplex PCR reads, giving one row per CDR3 protein. The profile shows around 1,000,000 distinct CDR3 sequences, approximately 35% of them singletons. Sequencing used peripheral blood or thyroid tissue (not recorded which). Source of these receptors: an adult man with Graves' hyperthyroidism. Both conserved end residues are part of each CDR3.

j_call | v_call | cdr3_length | cdr3_aa
TRBJ1-5 | TRBV12-3/TRBV12-4 | 16 | CASSSTPLGGYQPQHF
TRBJ1-2 | TRBV7-9 | 13 | CASSLSPPYGYTF
TRBJ2-7 | TRBV2 | 14 | CASTREGASYEQYF
TRBJ1-5 | TRBV7-8 | 16 | CASSLAGGQGAQPQHF
TRBJ1-5 | TRBV10-3 | 14 | CAISESEPWQPQHF
TRBJ1-4 | TRBV7-6 | 15 | CASSSEGQPNEKLFF
TRBJ1-5 | TRBV2 | 14 | CASSPWLPGQPQHF
TRBJ2-7 | TRBV6-5 | 17 | CASTTLQVGDKLDEQYF
TRBJ2-5 | TRBV2 | 14 | CASSENSVQETQYF
TRBJ1-1 | TRBV12-3/TRBV12-4 | 15 | CASSPLRPRGTEAFF
TRBJ1-1 | TRBV29-1 | 16 | CSVGSYRAPGNTEAFF
TRBJ2-5 | TRBV9 | 17 | CASSVGERGGGQETQYF
TRBJ1-2 | TRBV12-3/TRBV12-4 | 16 | CASSLSGTGGGYGYTF
TRBJ1-1 | TRBV6-2/TRBV6-3 | 13 | CASSSRMNTEAFF
TRBJ2-7 | TRBV2 | 11 | CASSIGYEQCF
TRBJ1-3 | TRBV7-9 | 14 | CASSTTGGGDTIYF
TRBJ2-2 | TRBV5-1 | 17 | CASSLGSHFANTGELFF
TRBJ2-2 | TRBV7-2 | 16 | CAGSSVGGLNTGELFF
TRBJ2-7 | TRBV29-1 | 12 | CSVGDVSYEQYF
TRBJ2-5 | TRBV12-3/TRBV12-4 | 16 | CASSFRTSGGQETQYF
TRBJ2-1 | TRBV7-6 | 14 | CASRSSGSYNEQFF
TRBJ1-1 | TRBV6-1 | 14 | CASMTGGANTEAFF
TRBJ1-4 | TRBV20-1 | 15 | CSALGHTGGYEKLFF
TRBJ1-1 | TRBV7-9 | 14 | CASSLGGDRSEAFF
TRBJ2-7 | TRBV5-1 | 15 | CASSLVPGGSYEQYF
TRBJ2-2 | TRBV7-2 | 15 | CASSWTSSSTGELFF
TRBJ1-5 | TRBV9 | 13 | CASSVAEEQPQHF
TRBJ1-6 | TRBV25-1 | 15 | CASRTMSGVNSPLHF
TRBJ2-7 | TRBV7-9 | 16 | CASSPEGNRGFGEQYF
TRBJ1-6 | TRBV7-2 | 14 | CASSSQGPGSPLHF
TRBJ1-4 | TRBV20-1 | 16 | CSARTSSGVANEKLFF
TRBJ2-7 | TRBV10-2 | 14 | CASSDLRGNYEQYF
TRBJ1-1 | TRBV9 | 17 | CASSVVAGGRVNTEAFF
TRBJ2-7 | TRBV7-2 | 18 | CASTLDRGAGGYSYEQYF
TRBJ2-7 | TRBV20-1 | 12 | CSVADSGYEQYF